The 19 T cell receptor beta chains below were found in one sample sequenced in a study of cytomegalovirus exposure and HLA in healthy donors. It was with 60 Vbeta and 13 Jbeta primers that the PCR ran. Profiled with immunoSEQ multiplex PCR; TCRdb holds only in-frame clones, not every one. The top ten hold about 2% of the sample, which has 140,000 or so clones, roughly 80% seen once. Sequenced material: PBMCs. Every receptor here comes from a woman between 40 and 55 years old in good health and CMV-seronegative.

This chain connects TRBV5-1 to TRBJ1-1; 8 bases map to TRBD1. With V trimmed by 3 bases and J by 1 base, 2 bases remained unmatched. Germline values: CDR1 SGHRS, CDR2 YFSETQ. The CDR3 extends over 14 amino acids. Written as DNA, the CDR3 is TGCGCCAGCAGCTGGGACAGGTCGAACACTGAAGCTTTCTTT. This translates into CASSWDRSNTEAFF.

The chain recombines TRBV7-9 with TRBJ2-7; 8 bases match TRBD1. With 2 bases clipped from V and 6 bases from J, the junction kept 12 bases outside the gene matches. This CDR3 has 16 amino acids. Per germline, CDR1 SEHNR and CDR2 FQNEAQ (reference sequence). The CDR3 sequence: CASSLYTGGRYSEQYF. In DNA, the CDR3 is TGTGCCAGCAGCTTATACACAGGGGGACGGTATTCCGAGCAGTACTTC.

The chain carries TRBV7-8 and TRBJ2-7; the match to TRBD2 covers 11 bases. This CDR3 has 14 amino acids. V shed 6 bases and J 0 bases; nucleotides not matched to a gene: 1. Per germline, CDR1 SGHVS and CDR2 FQNEAQ. The CDR3 loop is CASRLAGASYEQYF. In nucleotides, the CDR3 is TGTGCCAGCAGACTAGCGGGGGCCTCCTACGAGCAGTACTTC.

The chain joins TRBV5-1 to TRBJ1-3; perhaps TRBD1 as D (5 bases). The CDR3 runs 15 residues. V lost 5 bases to trimming and J lost 0 bases, with 12 bases between them. Germline values: CDR1 SGHRS, CDR2 YFSETQ. CDR3: CASRDTSSSGNTIYF. DNA of the CDR3: TGCGCCAGCAGGGACACCTCAAGCTCTGGAAACACCATATATTTT.

V is TRBV18 and J is TRBJ2-5; 7 positions agree with TRBD2. The CDR3 is 15 amino acids. V gave up 1 base and J gave up 5 bases; unmatched junction bases: 7. Germline CDR1 and CDR2: KGHSH and LQKENI. CDR3 region: CASSPREGRVETQYF. CDR3 nucleotide sequence: TGTGCCAGCTCACCACGGGAGGGGCGCGTGGAGACCCAGTACTTC.

J is TRBJ1-5 and V is TRBV4-1, with 9 positions matching TRBD1. CDR3 size: 15 residues. The junction had 3 bases not matched to a gene; V was cut back by 4 bases and J by 2 bases. Looked up from germline, CDR1 is MGHRA and CDR2 is YSYEKL. The CDR3 nucleotides read TGCGCCAGCAGCCCCCGGGACAGGGGCAATCAGCCCCAGCATTTT. Translating it yields CASSPRDRGNQPQHF.

The rearrangement links TRBV6-4 to TRBJ1-2, with 7 positions matching TRBD1. CDR3 length: 15 amino acids. The junction had 8 bases not matched to a gene; V was cut back by 6 bases and J by 1 base. The germline V gene has CDR1 MRHNA and CDR2 SNTAGT. CDR3 residues: CASSPQGGGNYGYTF. DNA of the CDR3: TGTGCCAGCAGCCCCCAGGGGGGAGGTAACTATGGCTACACCTTC.

J is TRBJ1-1 and V is TRBV19; 9 nucleotides match TRBD1. J was trimmed by 6 bases and V by 1 base; bases with no gene match: 6. The CDR3 contains 15 residues. From germline, CDR1 is LNHDA and CDR2 SQIVND (reference sequence). DNA for the CDR3: TGTGCCAGTAGTATAGGAGAAAGGGACAGGGCTGAAGCTTTCTTT. It specifies CASSIGERDRAEAFF.

The gene calls are TRBV5-1 and TRBJ1-1; the D is unclear. Between the trimmed V and J ends, which lost 0 bases and 7 bases, there was a span of 13 bases. This CDR3 has 14 amino acids. Germline values: CDR1 SGHRS, CDR2 YFSETQ. CDR3 sequence reads: CASSLESWAVEAFF. The CDR3 region has the DNA TGCGCCAGCAGCTTGGAGTCATGGGCCGTTGAAGCTTTCTTT.

V gene TRBV7-6 combines with J gene TRBJ2-7, with D perhaps matching TRBD2 (6 bases). The CDR3 has 15 amino acids. V was cut by 5 bases and J by 5 bases, with 19 bases left in between. Germline assignment: CDR1 SGHVS and CDR2 FNYEAQ. The CDR3 region has the DNA TGTGCCAGCAGCGCAGTTGGGGTGGAGGGCGACGAGCAGTACTTC. Amino acids: CASSAVGVEGDEQYF.

As concerns this clone: The junction shows a germline mismatch at one end, possibly a read error. The J gene is TRBJ2-6, the V gene TRBV7-9, with D unclear. This CDR3 is built from 14 residues. CDR1 SEHNR and CDR2 FQNEAQ come from the germline V gene (reference sequence). The CDR3 DNA reads as TGTGCCAGCAGCTTAGAAAGTTGGGCTAACGTCCTGACTTTC. This sequence encodes CASSLESWANVLTF.

V is TRBV21-1 and J is TRBJ2-5; the D call in the table, TRBD2, was not verified against the DNA. TRBV21-1 is deemed a pseudogene. This CDR3 comprises 14 residues. CDR3 sequence reads: CASSLNRRTETQYF. CDR3 DNA: TGTGCCAGCAGCCTAAATAGGAGGACAGAGACCCAGTACTTC.

In its sample, this clone was seen a few times. Here the CDR3 DNA reads TGTGCCAGCACCCCAGGGGACAGGGCCTATGGCTACACCTTC. Translated, it gives CASTPGDRAYGYTF. This chain links TRBV28 with TRBJ1-2, with 9 bases aligning to TRBD1. Looked up from germline, CDR1 is MDHEN and CDR2 is SYDVKM. The CDR3 has 14 amino acids. With 7 bases clipped from V and 4 bases from J, the junction kept 7 bases outside the gene matches.

V and J are TRBV19 and TRBJ2-5, with 8 bases that match TRBD1. With the DNA end fitting TRBJ2-7 better, the J assignment may be wrong. Germline V CDR1 and CDR2: LNHDA, SQIVND (reference sequence). The CDR3 consists of 14 residues. In nucleotides, the CDR3 is TGTGCCAGTAGTTTACAGGGGGGTCTATACGAGCAGTACTTC. Translating it yields CASSLQGGLYEQYF.

V gene TRBV19 combines with J gene TRBJ2-7; TRBD1 aligns across 7 bases. The germline CDR1 and CDR2 sequences are LNHDA and SQIVND (reference sequence). The CDR3 totals 16 residues. V was pared by 5 bases and J by 7 bases, with 17 bases of the junction left unmatched. CDR3 DNA sequence: TGTGCCAGTAGTTCCCGAGGACAGGCGGAATTTTGGGAGCAGTACTTC. Its translation is CASSSRGQAEFWEQYF.

This clone has a single count. The chain combines TRBV6-5 with TRBJ1-5; D remains unclear. The V end was cut by 6 bases, the J end by 3 bases, with 15 bases between. The CDR3 sequence is 15 residues long. CDR1 and CDR2 (germline): MNHEY, SVGAGI. The CDR3 reads CASRASGYPNQPQHF. CDR3 nucleotide sequence: TGTGCCAGCAGAGCTTCCGGGTACCCCAATCAGCCCCAGCATTTT.

The CDR3 spells CASSGIDAGDEKLFF. DNA of the CDR3: TGTGCCAGCAGTGGAATAGACGCGGGGGACGAAAAACTGTTTTTT. The rearrangement links TRBV25-1 to TRBJ1-4; D may be TRBD1 (5 bases). V lost 4 bases, J lost 8 bases, and 17 bases lay in between. Per the germline V gene, CDR1 is MGHDK and CDR2 is SYGVNS. The CDR3 consists of 15 residues.

The chain combines TRBV5-1 with TRBJ2-5; D gene ambiguous. The CDR3 loop spans 14 amino acids. Trimming left V 0 bases short and J 3 bases short, with 9 bases between. Germline CDR1 and CDR2: SGHRS and YFSETQ. CDR3 DNA: TGCGCCAGCAGCTTGGAGCCACCTGAAGAGACCCAGTACTTC. This translates into CASSLEPPEETQYF.

The CDR3 DNA reads TGTGCCAGCAGCGACCTAGGGGACATAGGTTACGAGCAGTACTTC. Translated: CASSDLGDIGYEQYF. The chain employs TRBV6-5 and TRBJ2-7, with a weak D call TRBD1 (6 bases). The CDR3 is 15 amino acids. Germline loops: CDR1 MNHEY, CDR2 SVGAGI. V was clipped by 6 bases and J by 4 bases, with 19 bases between them.